A single sample is the source of the 27 T cell receptor beta chains below, sequenced in a study of siplizumab effects on memory and regulatory T cells. Assay: immunoSEQ multiplex PCR; the TCRdb copy retains only in-frame clones and omits some. This sample has about 82,000 clones, with about 87% found just once. The sequenced sample consisted of Tregs sorted from blood. These receptors were collected from a human donor in good health.

The chain employs TRBV10-3 and TRBJ2-3; D unclear. V was cut by 3 bases and J by 6 bases, with 10 bases left in between. The CDR3 is 13 residues long. In germline, CDR1 is ENHRY, CDR2 SYGVKD. The DNA of the CDR3 is TGTGCCATCAGTGATGGGTACTCTGATACGCAGTATTTT. As protein: CAISDGYSDTQYF.

The chain is built from TRBV29-1 and TRBJ1-2; TRBD1 agrees at 7 bases. The V segment lost 6 bases and the J segment 4 bases; nucleotides outside the gene matches: 8. Germline V CDR1 and CDR2: SQVTM, ANQGSEA. The CDR3 totals 13 residues. The CDR3 spells CSVSGGNSYGYTF. CDR3 DNA: TGCAGCGTATCAGGGGGGAATAGCTATGGCTACACCTTC.

The rearrangement uses TRBV6-5 and TRBJ2-5; 7 bases agree with TRBD2. The CDR3 has 15 amino acids. In germline, CDR1 is MNHEY, CDR2 SVGAGI. J was trimmed by 4 bases and V by 0 bases; bases with no gene match: 5. CDR3 loop: CASSYSLGGVETQYF. DNA for the CDR3: TGTGCCAGCAGTTACTCCTTGGGGGGGGTAGAGACCCAGTACTTC.

The chain is built from TRBV11-2 and TRBJ2-7, with D possibly being TRBD1 or TRBD2 (5 bases each). This CDR3 has 16 residues. Germline CDR1 is SGHAT and CDR2 is FQNNGV. V lost 5 bases to trimming and J lost 2 bases, with 19 bases between them. CDR3 amino acids: CASSPPPSGPTYEQYF. Written as DNA, the CDR3 is TGTGCCAGCAGCCCACCCCCCTCGGGACCCACCTACGAGCAGTACTTC.

The chain is built from TRBV5-5 and TRBJ2-1; tentatively, D is TRBD1 or TRBD2 (6 bases each). Germline CDR1 is SGHKS and CDR2 is YYEKEE (reference sequence). V lost 3 bases, J lost 2 bases, and 9 bases lay in between. The CDR3 spans 14 residues. CDR3 nucleotide sequence: TGTGCCAGCAGCTCCGGGGGCGCCTACAATGAGCAGTTCTTC. It yields the protein CASSSGGAYNEQFF.

This clone is a singleton in its sample. The chain carries TRBV10-1 and TRBJ2-1; the D gene is possibly TRBD1 (5 bases). The CDR3 is made up of 16 amino acids. CDR1 is WNHNN and CDR2 is SYGVQD in the germline V gene (reference sequence). V lost 3 bases to trimming and J lost 6 bases, with 18 bases between them. The chain's CDR3 is CASSDAGLRSLNEQFF. In nucleotides, the CDR3 is TGCGCCAGCAGTGATGCAGGGCTCCGCAGCCTCAATGAGCAGTTCTTC.

The chain uses TRBV10-3 and TRBJ1-1, with D unresolved. CDR3 length equals 14 residues. V was trimmed by 2 bases and J by 1 base, leaving 8 bases between them. Germline values: CDR1 ENHRY, CDR2 SYGVKD. In nucleotides, the CDR3 is TGTGCCATCAGTGAGAGGCAGAAGAACACTGAAGCTTTCTTT. This gives the protein CAISERQKNTEAFF.

The chain has TRBV5-6 and TRBJ1-5; 10 bases fit TRBD1. Losses at the gene ends were 4 bases for V and 3 bases for J; bases not matched to a gene: 10. The CDR3 is 17 amino acids. Germline values: CDR1 SGHDT, CDR2 YYEEEE. The CDR3 nucleotides are TGTGCCAGCAGCCCAGAGGGGACAGGGGAGTTCAATCAGCCCCAGCATTTT. Protein sequence: CASSPEGTGEFNQPQHF.

This chain uses TRBV5-1 with TRBJ2-3, with D possibly TRBD2 on 6 matching bases. Trimming stripped 8 bases from V and 0 bases from J, with 13 bases between. CDR3 size: 14 residues. The germline CDR1 and CDR2 sequences are SGHRS and YFSETQ. The CDR3 sequence is CASRTISSTDTQYF. In nucleotides, the CDR3 is TGCGCCAGTCGGACTATTTCTAGCACAGATACGCAGTATTTT.

This clone appeared once. The chain has TRBV5-1 and TRBJ1-2; TRBD1 matches 8 bases. This CDR3 is 14 amino acids long. Germline CDR1 is SGHRS and CDR2 is YFSETQ. The V and J ends lost 4 bases and 5 bases, in that order; junction bases with no gene match: 7. The CDR3 protein is CASSGQGNVYGYTF. The CDR3 nucleotides are TGCGCCAGCAGCGGACAGGGAAACGTATATGGCTACACCTTC.

As regards this clone: At one end, the junction sequence differs from germline, possibly due to a read error. This chain links TRBV2 with TRBJ1-2; D is unclear. This CDR3 is 10 amino acids long. Germline V gene lookup returns CDR1 SNHLY and CDR2 FYNNEI. In nucleotides, the CDR3 is TGTGCCAGCAGCTCCGGGCCCCTGGCCTTC. Translated: CASSSGPLAF.

The chain employs TRBV19 and TRBJ2-2, with D perhaps TRBD2 (5 bases). V lost 8 bases and J 5 bases, leaving 18 bases between the germline ends. Germline V lookup: CDR1 LNHDA, CDR2 SQIVND (reference sequence). The CDR3 extends over 15 amino acids. CDR3 in amino acids: CASLGVRRQTGELFF. DNA of the CDR3: TGTGCCAGTCTGGGAGTGAGGCGGCAAACCGGGGAGCTGTTTTTT.

The chain links TRBV2 to TRBJ2-5; 11 bases are shared with TRBD2. Germline V gene data show CDR1 as SNHLY and CDR2 as FYNNEI. This CDR3 is 16 amino acids long. V gave up 3 bases and J gave up 5 bases; unmatched junction bases: 8. CDR3 loop: CASSDGLAGRRETQYF. In DNA form, the CDR3 reads TGTGCCAGCAGTGACGGACTAGCGGGCCGGCGGGAGACCCAGTACTTC.

The chain joins TRBV5-4 to TRBJ2-1; no firm D call. Trimming stripped 4 bases from V and 9 bases from J, with 8 bases between. The CDR3 spans 11 residues. Looked up from germline, CDR1 is SGHNT and CDR2 is YYREEE (reference sequence). The CDR3 coding sequence is TGTGCCAGCAGCCGGGTGGGTGAGCAGTTCTTC. Its protein is CASSRVGEQFF. Based on the CDR3 plus reference TRBV5-4 and TRBJ2-1, the full variable domain is ETGVTQSPTHLIKTRGQQVTLRCSSQSGHNTVSWYQQALGQGPQFIFQYYREEENGRGNFPPRFSGLQFPNYSSELNVNALELDDSALYLCASSRVGEQFFGPGTRLTVL.

V is TRBV6-5 and J is TRBJ1-1; TRBD1 agrees at 7 bases. Per the germline V gene, CDR1 is MNHEY and CDR2 is SVGAGI. Trimming cost V 9 bases and J 5 bases; bases outside gene matches: 3. The CDR3 is made up of 11 amino acids. CDR3 coding DNA: TGTGCCAGTACAGGGGAAACTGAAGCTTTCTTT. Amino acids: CASTGETEAFF.

This chain uses TRBV2 with TRBJ2-7, with D possibly matching TRBD1 (6 bases). Germline CDR1 reads SNHLY; CDR2 reads FYNNEI. The CDR3 totals 11 residues. With 10 bases removed from V and 6 bases from J, the gap between germline ends came to 13 bases. In nucleotides, the CDR3 is TGTGCCACCAGGGGCCTCTTCGAGCAGTACTTC. It translates to CATRGLFEQYF.

DNA for the CDR3: TGTGCCAGCTCACCGGACAGGAGCTACGAGCAGTACTTC. It encodes CASSPDRSYEQYF. The genes are TRBV18 and TRBJ2-7; 7 nucleotides align to TRBD1. J was trimmed by 3 bases and V by 3 bases; bases with no gene match: 2. The germline CDR1 and CDR2 sequences are KGHSH and LQKENI. This CDR3 spans 13 amino acids.

A single count supports this clone. CDR3: CASSVTPSGDSLRFF. In DNA form, the CDR3 reads TGTGCCAGCAGCGTAACGCCTAGCGGGGATTCATTGCGGTTCTTC. The chain couples TRBV9 to TRBJ2-1; 9 nucleotides align to TRBD2. The CDR3 loop spans 15 amino acids. V was clipped by 1 base and J by 15 bases; unmatched bases: 14. The germline gives CDR1 SGDLS, CDR2 YYNGEE. The full variable domain, with the rest looked up from reference TRBV9 and TRBJ2-1, is DSGVTQTPKHLITATGQRVTLRCSPRSGDLSVYWYQQSLDQGLQFLIQYYNGEERAKGNILERFSAQQFPDLHSELNLSSLELGDSALYFCASSVTPSGDSLRFFGPGTRLTVL.

The chain is built from TRBV2 and TRBJ2-2; 9 positions agree with TRBD1. Trimming cost V 6 bases and J 4 bases; bases outside gene matches: 6. Germline V gene lookup returns CDR1 SNHLY and CDR2 FYNNEI. CDR3 length: 15 amino acids. The CDR3 region is CASRNNRGPTGELFF. The CDR3 region has the DNA TGTGCCAGCAGGAATAACAGGGGGCCCACCGGGGAGCTGTTTTTT.

J is TRBJ2-5 and V is TRBV10-3; D unclear. Germline lookup yields CDR1 ENHRY and CDR2 SYGVKD. The CDR3 loop spans 11 amino acids. With 4 bases removed from V and 11 bases from J, the gap between germline ends came to 11 bases. The CDR3: CAISVGLEQYF. The CDR3 region has the DNA TGTGCCATCAGTGTTGGGTTGGAGCAGTACTTC.

This chain connects TRBV19 to TRBJ2-7; the D gene is possibly TRBD1 (5 bases). The CDR3 is 14 residues long. From germline, CDR1 is LNHDA and CDR2 SQIVND (reference sequence). The germline V and J ends were trimmed by 5 bases and 3 bases, with 14 bases remaining between them. Written as DNA, the CDR3 is TGTGCCAGTAGTGCCACAGGAATAATCTACGAGCAGTACTTC. It is translated as CASSATGIIYEQYF.

The chain uses TRBV5-4 and TRBJ2-7; D is undetermined. The V gene's germline CDR1 is SGHNT and CDR2 YYREEE (reference sequence). Trimming removed 0 bases from V and 0 bases from J, with 10 bases in between. This CDR3 comprises 15 residues. In DNA, the CDR3 is TGTGCCAGCAGCTTGGGGCTAGGGATCTCCTACGAGCAGTACTTC. It translates to CASSLGLGISYEQYF.

The chain carries TRBV7-8 and TRBJ2-7; D is unresolved. The CDR3 contains 17 residues. The ends were cut back, 0 bases at V and 7 bases at J, with 22 bases in the middle. From germline, CDR1 is SGHVS and CDR2 FQNEAQ. CDR3 coding DNA: TGTGCCAGCAGCTTAGCGCAAGGTGGCAGAACCTTGCGGGAGCAGTACTTC. Its translation: CASSLAQGGRTLREQYF.

V is TRBV4-2 and J is TRBJ2-4, with D perhaps given as TRBD1 or TRBD2 (6 bases each). The CDR3 contains 15 residues. Germline CDR1 is LGHNA and CDR2 is YNFKEQ. Trimming shortened V by 1 base and J by 8 bases, and 15 bases separated the two germline ends. The CDR3 protein is CASSQGGGKLDIQYF. DNA for the CDR3: TGTGCCAGCAGCCAAGGAGGGGGGAAGTTAGACATTCAGTACTTC.

The rearrangement uses TRBV2 and TRBJ1-1; D perhaps matches TRBD1 (5 bases). The CDR3 runs to 14 residues. In germline, CDR1 is SNHLY, CDR2 FYNNEI. Trimming shortened V by 2 bases and J by 2 bases, and 9 bases separated the two germline ends. CDR3 protein: CASSERGHNTEAFF. In DNA form, the CDR3 reads TGTGCCAGCAGTGAACGGGGCCACAACACTGAAGCTTTCTTT.

This clone was detected only a few times. The V call is TRBV9, the J call TRBJ1-2, with D maybe TRBD1 (5 bases). CDR1 and CDR2 (germline): SGDLS, YYNGEE. Between the trimmed V and J ends, which lost 5 bases and 12 bases, there was a span of 20 bases. CDR3 size: 13 residues. The CDR3 DNA is TGTGCCAGCAGTGAATGGGGGACCCTTGAAAACACCTTC. Its protein is CASSEWGTLENTF.

This clone has only one observation. This chain connects TRBV5-6 to TRBJ1-2; 9 bases agree with TRBD1. Germline values: CDR1 SGHDT, CDR2 YYEEEE. With V trimmed by 4 bases and J by 3 bases, 10 bases remained unmatched. The CDR3 has 16 residues. Here the CDR3 DNA reads TGTGCCAGCAGCCCTGAGCGGGACAGGGACTACTATGGCTACACCTTC. Its translation is CASSPERDRDYYGYTF.